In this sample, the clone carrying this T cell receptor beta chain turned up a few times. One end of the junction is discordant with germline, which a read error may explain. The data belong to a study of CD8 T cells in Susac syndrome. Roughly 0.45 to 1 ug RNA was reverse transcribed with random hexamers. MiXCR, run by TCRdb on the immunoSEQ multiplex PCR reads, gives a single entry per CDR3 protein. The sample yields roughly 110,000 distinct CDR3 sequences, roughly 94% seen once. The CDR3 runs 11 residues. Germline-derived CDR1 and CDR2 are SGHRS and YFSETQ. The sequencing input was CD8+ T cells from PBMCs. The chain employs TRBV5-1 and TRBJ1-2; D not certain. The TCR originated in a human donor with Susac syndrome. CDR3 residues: CASSLGNGYTF. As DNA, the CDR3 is TGTGCCAGCAGCCTGGGCAATGGCTACACCTTC.